The T cell receptor (beta chain) under discussion was sequenced for a study of graft-versus-host responses after intestinal transplantation. Notes on this clone: What it binds is unknown.

Assay used: immunoSEQ multiplex PCR; TCRdb lists only in-frame clones, some missing. The table has over 80,000 clones, roughly 91% seen once; the top ten hold 0.15% to 0.2%. The clonotype was recovered from a human donor who was the organ donor for an intestinal transplant. Sequencing was performed on unstimulated CD4+ T cells sorted from spleen or lymph node cells, taken before transplant.

CDR3 in DNA: TGTGCCAGTAGTGTCACTAGCGGGGGGGCCCAAGAGACCCAGTACTTC. Its translation: CASSVTSGGAQETQYF. The V gene is TRBV19, the J gene TRBJ2-5; 13 bases match TRBD2. Per the germline V gene, CDR1 is LNHDA and CDR2 is SQIVND (reference sequence). V dropped 5 bases and J dropped 1; count of bases not matched to a gene: 4. There are 16 residues in the CDR3.